This T cell receptor (beta chain) was recovered during a study of T cells in tumors and immune-related adverse events. V lost 2 bases, J lost 6 bases, and 8 bases stayed unmatched. There are 15 residues in the CDR3. The germline CDR1 and CDR2 sequences are SGHAT and FQNNGV. Produced via immunoSEQ multiplex PCR; TCRdb's table is partial and in-frame only. Counted here are about 22,000 clones, under 95% occurring once; the ten biggest clones make up 1.3% to 1.5%. This TCR was sampled from a female donor with metastatic renal cell carcinoma. This sequence joins TRBV11-2 and TRBJ2-7, with 9 bases identical to TRBD1. The sequences come from lymph node tissue, collected from a patient treated with anti-PD-1 therapy. CDR3 amino acids: CASSLTGQGGLEQYF. CDR3 nucleotides: TGTGCCAGCAGCTTAACGGGACAGGGCGGGCTCGAGCAGTACTTC. The whole variable domain, filled in from reference TRBV11-2 and TRBJ2-7, reads EAGVAQSPRYKIIEKRQSVAFWCNPISGHATLYWYQQILGQGPKLLIQFQNNGVVDDSQLPKDRFSAERLKGVDSTLKIQPAKLEDSAVYLCASSLTGQGGLEQYFGPGTRLTVT.